This T cell receptor (beta chain) was identified during a study of blood T cell repertoires in COVID-19. Study-wide background: Sources were T cells, B-cell-depleted T cells, or PBMCs; the material itself was cDNA or gDNA.

The method was immunoSEQ multiplex PCR; TCRdb's version includes in-frame clones alone and lacks a portion of them. The sample lists under 200,000 clones, about 83% seen once, with around 3.6% in the top ten. The V end lost 3 bases, the J end lost 2 bases, and 3 bases lay between the germline ends. Germline CDR1 is SGHAT and CDR2 is FQNNGV. This CDR3 comprises 12 residues. The receptor was derived from a woman aged 45-65 years in a cohort exposed to, infected with or recovered from COVID-19 (not recorded which). The chain links TRBV11-2 to TRBJ2-3; no definite D call. The sequenced material came from PBMCs or T cells enriched from blood (not recorded which). The CDR3 is CASSFHTDTQYF. The CDR3 region has the DNA TGTGCCAGCAGCTTCCACACAGATACGCAGTATTTT.